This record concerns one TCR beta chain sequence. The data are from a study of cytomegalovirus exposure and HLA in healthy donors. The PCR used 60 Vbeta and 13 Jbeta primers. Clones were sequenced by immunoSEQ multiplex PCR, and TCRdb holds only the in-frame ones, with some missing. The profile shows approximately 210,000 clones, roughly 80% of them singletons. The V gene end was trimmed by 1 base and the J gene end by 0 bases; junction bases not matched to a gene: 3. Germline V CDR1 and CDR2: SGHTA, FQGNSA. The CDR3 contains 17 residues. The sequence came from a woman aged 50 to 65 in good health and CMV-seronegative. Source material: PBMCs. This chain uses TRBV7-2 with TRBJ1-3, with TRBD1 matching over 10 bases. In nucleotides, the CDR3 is TGTGCCAGCAGCTTAGGGACAGGGGGTCCCTCTGGAAACACCATATATTTT. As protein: CASSLGTGGPSGNTIYF. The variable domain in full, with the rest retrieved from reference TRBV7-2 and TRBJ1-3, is GAGVSQSPSNKVTEKGKDVELRCDPISGHTALYWYRQSLGQGLEFLIYFQGNSAPDKSGLPSDRFSAERTGGSVSTLTIQRTQQEDSAVYLCASSLGTGGPSGNTIYFGEGSWLTVV.